A single sample gave rise to the 18 T cell receptor beta chains below, sequenced in a study of blood T cell repertoires in COVID-19. Only in-frame clones appear in the TCRdb table, and some are missing; sequencing was by immunoSEQ multiplex PCR. This sample has approximately 300,000 clones; approximately 86% occur once, and the top ten carry 4% to 5%. Material for sequencing was peripheral blood. Receptors originate from a woman aged 45-60 years with active or convalescent COVID-19.

This chain joins TRBV5-5 and TRBJ1-6, with D tentatively TRBD1 (6 bases). CDR3 length: 15 amino acids. The germline V gene has CDR1 SGHKS and CDR2 YYEKEE (reference sequence). Trimming left V 4 bases short and J 7 bases short, with 15 bases between. For the CDR3, the DNA is TGTGCCAGCAGCCGCCAAGCAGGGGAAAATTCACCCCTCCACTTT. Translation gives CASSRQAGENSPLHF.

V and J are TRBV30 and TRBJ1-1; the D is unclear. Trimming removed 8 bases from V and 0 bases from J, with 13 bases in between. Germline V lookup: CDR1 GTSNPN, CDR2 SVGIG (reference sequence). This CDR3 spans 13 amino acids. The CDR3 DNA reads as TGTGCCCATACCGGGGTATTGAACACTGAAGCTTTCTTT. It encodes CAHTGVLNTEAFF. Supplemented by reference TRBV30 and TRBJ1-1, the full variable domain reads SQTIHQWPATLVQPVGSPLSLECTVEGTSNPNLYWYRQAAGRGLQLLFYSVGIGQISSEVPQNLSASRPQDRQFILSSKKLLLSDSGFYLCAHTGVLNTEAFFGQGTRLTVV.

This chain's CDR3 is CASSLWASGNNEQFF. In nucleotides, the CDR3 is TGTGCCAGCAGCTTATGGGCTAGCGGGAACAATGAGCAGTTCTTC. The chain links TRBV7-9 to TRBJ2-1, with TRBD2 matching over 9 bases. The CDR3 extends over 15 amino acids. CDR1 SEHNR and CDR2 FQNEAQ come from the germline V gene (reference sequence). Unmatched junction bases numbered 4, after V lost 2 bases and J lost 5 bases.

The count of this clone is one. V usage is TRBV25-1 and J usage is TRBJ1-1; D call uncertain. There are 11 residues in the CDR3. Trimming shortened V by 6 bases and J by 3 bases, and 5 bases separated the two germline ends. From germline, CDR1 is MGHDK and CDR2 SYGVNS. CDR3 DNA sequence: TGTGCCAGCAGACAATACACTGAAGCTTTCTTT. This sequence encodes CASRQYTEAFF.

V and J are TRBV29-1 and TRBJ2-2, with 8 bases identical to TRBD2. CDR3 length: 15 amino acids. The trim removed 6 bases at V and 0 bases at J, leaving 6 bases unmatched. Germline values: CDR1 SQVTM, CDR2 ANQGSEA. The chain's CDR3 is CSVRGGTANTGELFF. The CDR3 DNA is TGCAGCGTCCGGGGGGGCACCGCGAACACCGGGGAGCTGTTTTTT.

The chain combines TRBV15 with TRBJ2-7, with 10 bases lining up with TRBD1. The CDR3 has 15 amino acids. V lost 5 bases to trimming and J lost 6 bases; unmatched junction nucleotides: 10. Germline assignment: CDR1 LNHNV and CDR2 YYDKDF (reference sequence). In DNA, the CDR3 is TGTGCCACCAGCTCGGGGGGGACAGGGGTCTTCGAGCAGTACTTC. It is translated as CATSSGGTGVFEQYF.

The rearrangement links TRBV4-1 to TRBJ1-6; TRBD1 matches at 9 bases. Germline V gives CDR1 MGHRA, CDR2 YSYEKL. Trimming took 5 bases from V and 5 from J; bases not matched to a gene: 4. The CDR3 consists of 15 residues. The CDR3 DNA is TGCGCCAGCAGCGTCCGGGACAGGGATAATTCACCCCTCCACTTT. As protein: CASSVRDRDNSPLHF.

This chain joins TRBV3-1 (or the pseudogene TRBV3-2) and TRBJ2-5; 10 bases fit TRBD1. After removal of 3 bases from V and 6 bases from J, the junction contained 7 bases not matched to a gene. The CDR3 covers 15 residues. Germline lookup yields CDR1 LGHDT and CDR2 YNNKEL (reference sequence). CDR3 sequence: CASSHLGTGVKTQYF. DNA of the CDR3: TGTGCCAGCAGCCACTTGGGGACAGGGGTAAAGACCCAGTACTTC.

The chain couples TRBV19 to TRBJ1-5; TRBD1 matches 10 bases. CDR1 and CDR2 from the germline V gene are LNHDA and SQIVND (reference sequence). The V gene end was trimmed by 5 bases and the J gene end by 5 bases; junction bases not matched to a gene: 6. This CDR3 contains 15 residues. The CDR3, as DNA: TGTGCCAGTAGTGCGACCGGGACAGGGGATCAGCCCCAGCATTTT. It yields the protein CASSATGTGDQPQHF.

The chain couples TRBV13 to TRBJ2-7, with D tentatively TRBD2 (6 bases). V lost 8 bases to trimming and J lost 0 bases, with 11 bases between them. CDR1 is PRHDT, CDR2 FYEKMQ, per germline (reference sequence). CDR3 length: 13 residues. Written as DNA, the CDR3 is TGTGCCAGCGCTGGGACTGGCTCCTACGAGCAGTACTTC. Residues: CASAGTGSYEQYF.

The chain has TRBV19 and TRBJ1-1; no definite D call. Germline-derived CDR1 and CDR2 are LNHDA and SQIVND (reference sequence). V lost 8 bases and J 6 bases, leaving 19 bases between the germline ends. The CDR3 sequence is 14 residues long. CDR3 in DNA: TGTGCCAGTCGACCCTCCGGGGAATGGGCTGAAGCTTTCTTT. As protein: CASRPSGEWAEAFF.

As to this clone: An end of the junction differs from the germline gene, which may be a read error. The gene calls are TRBV11-2 and TRBJ1-1; weak D call: TRBD1 (5 bases). The CDR3 has 13 amino acids. Germline V gives CDR1 SGHAT, CDR2 FQNNGV. The CDR3 bases are TGTGCCAGCCGCTTAGTGGGGGGAAGGGACGCTTTCTTT. Residues: CASRLVGGRDAFF.

The rearrangement links TRBV10-3 to TRBJ1-6; 7 nucleotides agree with TRBD1. V trimming: 0 bases; J trimming: 8 bases; junction bases outside the gene matches: 4. The CDR3 extends over 15 amino acids. CDR1 is ENHRY, CDR2 SYGVKD, per germline. In DNA form, the CDR3 reads TGTGCCATCAGTGAGTCGCGGGGACAGCATTCACCCCTCCACTTT. It encodes CAISESRGQHSPLHF.

The chain recombines TRBV5-8 with TRBJ1-2; TRBD1 might be the D (6 bases). CDR3 length: 17 residues. V was trimmed by 0 bases and J by 7 bases, leaving 22 bases between them. Germline CDR1 and CDR2: SGHTS and YDEGEE. CDR3 DNA sequence: TGTGCCAGCAGCTTGGGATCAGGGGCCTGGATGAAAAGTGGCTACACCTTC. It translates to CASSLGSGAWMKSGYTF.

The chain combines TRBV6-5 with TRBJ1-2; D is possibly TRBD1 (6 bases). The CDR3 loop spans 12 amino acids. Trimming took off 7 bases at V and 3 bases at J, with 9 bases between the two ends. Germline V gene data show CDR1 as MNHEY and CDR2 as SVGAGI. The CDR3 DNA sequence: TGTGCCAGCACCCCAGGGGACTATGGCTACACCTTC. Translated, it gives CASTPGDYGYTF.

This chain uses TRBV10-1 with TRBJ2-5; 9 bases map to TRBD1. Germline CDR1 is WNHNN and CDR2 is SYGVQD (reference sequence). With V trimmed by 8 bases and J by 1 base, 5 bases remained unmatched. The CDR3 covers 14 residues. CDR3 nucleotides: TGCGCCAGCTCCCGGGACAGGGCCCAAGAGACCCAGTACTTC. The encoded protein is CASSRDRAQETQYF.

The chain combines TRBV5-1 with TRBJ2-5; D is ambiguous. CDR1 SGHRS and CDR2 YFSETQ come from the germline V gene. The V and J ends lost 1 base and 4 bases respectively, with 11 bases between them. This CDR3 contains 14 residues. CDR3 sequence: CASSLTAGRETQYF. The CDR3 coding sequence is TGCGCCAGCAGCTTGACCGCCGGTAGAGAGACCCAGTACTTC. The complete variable domain, with remaining parts taken from reference TRBV5-1 and TRBJ2-5, reads KAGVTQTPRYLIKTRGQQVTLSCSPISGHRSVSWYQQTPGQGLQFLFEYFSETQRNKGNFPGRFSGRQFSNSRSEMNVSTLELGDSALYLCASSLTAGRETQYFGPGTRLLVL.

The chain employs TRBV27 and TRBJ2-3; D is perhaps TRBD1 (5 bases). The CDR3 totals 15 residues. V dropped 7 bases and J dropped 5 bases, with 19 bases sitting between them. Germline CDR1 is MNHEY and CDR2 is SMNVEV (reference sequence). The CDR3 region has the DNA TGTGCCAGCACCCGCTTGGGCGGAAGGGGAGATACGCAGTATTTT. It specifies CASTRLGGRGDTQYF.